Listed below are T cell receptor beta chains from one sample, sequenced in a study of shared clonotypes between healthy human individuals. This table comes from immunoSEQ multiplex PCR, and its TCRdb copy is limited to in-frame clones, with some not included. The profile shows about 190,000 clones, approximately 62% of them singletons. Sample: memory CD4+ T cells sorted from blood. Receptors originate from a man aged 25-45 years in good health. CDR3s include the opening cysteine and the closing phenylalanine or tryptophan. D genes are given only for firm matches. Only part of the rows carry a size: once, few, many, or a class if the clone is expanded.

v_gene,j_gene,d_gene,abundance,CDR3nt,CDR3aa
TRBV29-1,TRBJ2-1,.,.,TGCAGCGTTAAGAGTTACAATGAGCAGTTCTTC,CSVKSYNEQFF
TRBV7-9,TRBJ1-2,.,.,TGTGCCAGCAGCTTAGGAGGAGCCAACTATGGCTACACCTTC,CASSLGGANYGYTF
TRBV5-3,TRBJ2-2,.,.,TGTGCCAGTTTCCATGGGGCGGGAACCACCGGGGAGCTGTTTTTT,CASFHGAGTTGELFF
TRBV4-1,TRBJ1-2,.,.,TGCGCCAGCAGCCAAGGGGCGGGGAGCTATGGCTACACCTTC,CASSQGAGSYGYTF
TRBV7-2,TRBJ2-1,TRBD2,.,TGTGCCAGCAGCTTAGTGGAGCTAGCGGGAAAATTATCCTACAATGAGCAGTTCTTC,CASSLVELAGKLSYNEQFF
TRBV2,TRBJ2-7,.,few,TGTGCCAGCAGCGGTCGGTACGAGCAGTACTTC,CASSGRYEQYF
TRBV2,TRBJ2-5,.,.,TGTGCCAGCAGAAAAGAGTCGGGAGATTCAGAGACCCAGTACTTC,CASRKESGDSETQYF
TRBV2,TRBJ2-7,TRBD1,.,TGTGCCAGCAATCCACAGGGGCCCTCCTACGAGCAGTACTTC,CASNPQGPSYEQYF
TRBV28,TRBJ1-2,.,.,TGTGCCAGCAGTGGAGGGGGTTCGGCATATGGCTACACCTTC,CASSGGGSAYGYTF
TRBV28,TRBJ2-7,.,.,TGTGCCAGCAGTCTGTCTTCCTACGAGCAGTACTTC,CASSLSSYEQYF
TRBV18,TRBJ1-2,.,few,TGTGCCAGCTCACCATACAGGGTTAATCGGTATGGCTACACCTTC,CASSPYRVNRYGYTF
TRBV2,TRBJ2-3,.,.,TGTGCCAGCAGTGTGGGGTCAGGCAGCACAGATACGCAGTATTTT,CASSVGSGSTDTQYF
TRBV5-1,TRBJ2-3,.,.,TGCGCCAGCAGCGATATAGGGGGAGGAGGGGCGCAGTATTTT,CASSDIGGGGAQYF
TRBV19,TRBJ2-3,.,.,TGTGCCAGTAGTATGCCCCGGGGGCGCCGGACAGATACGCAGTATTTT,CASSMPRGRRTDTQYF
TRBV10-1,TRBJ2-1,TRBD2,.,TGCGCCAGCATGGCTAGCGGGAGCTACAATGAGCAGTTCTTC,CASMASGSYNEQFF
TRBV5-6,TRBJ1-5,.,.,TGTGCCAGCAGCTTGATGGCAGTGGGGGGTGTCGGCAATCAGCCCCAGCATTTT,CASSLMAVGGVGNQPQHF
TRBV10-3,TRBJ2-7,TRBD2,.,TGTGCCATCAGTGACTTGGGAGGGAAAAGCGAGCAGTACTTC,CAISDLGGKSEQYF
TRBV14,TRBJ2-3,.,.,TGTGCCAGCAGCCCACGGTGGGAGGCGGGCACAGATACGCAGTATTTT,CASSPRWEAGTDTQYF
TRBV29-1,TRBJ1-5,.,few,TGCAGCGTTGCGGTGGGGCTTGGGGATCAGCCCCAGCATTTT,CSVAVGLGDQPQHF
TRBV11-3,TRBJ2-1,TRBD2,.,TGTGCCAGCAGCTTAGACTCGGGAGGGTTTACCTACAATGAGCAGTTCTTC,CASSLDSGGFTYNEQFF
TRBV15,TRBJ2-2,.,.,TGTGCCACCAGCAGAGAATTGGCGTCCGGGGAGCTGTTTTTT,CATSRELASGELFF
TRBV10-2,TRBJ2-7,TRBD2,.,TGCGCCAGCAGAGAAGCGGGAGTCACCTACGAGCAGTACTTC,CASREAGVTYEQYF
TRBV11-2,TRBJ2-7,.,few,TGTGCCAGCAGCTTAAGGGGCGGGGCCACCTACGAGCAGTACTTC,CASSLRGGATYEQYF
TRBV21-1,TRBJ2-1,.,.,TGTGCCAGCGAAGCCCCCCCGTCTGGCGAGTTAGGGGCCTACAATGAGCAGTTCTTC,CASEAPPSGELGAYNEQFF
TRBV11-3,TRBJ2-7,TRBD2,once,TGTGCCAGCAGCTATCTACTAGCGGGAGACCCGGGGTACGAGCAGTACTTC,CASSYLLAGDPGYEQYF
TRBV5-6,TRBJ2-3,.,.,TGTGCCAGCAGCTTGTCCCGAGGTTCAAGCACAGATACGCAGTATTTT,CASSLSRGSSTDTQYF
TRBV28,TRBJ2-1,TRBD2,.,TGTGCCAGCAGCGCTAGCGGGAGAGCAAACTACAATGAGCAGTTCTTC,CASSASGRANYNEQFF
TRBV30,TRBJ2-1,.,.,TGTGCCTGGAGTGTACGCAGGGGCAATGAGCAGTTCTTC,CAWSVRRGNEQFF
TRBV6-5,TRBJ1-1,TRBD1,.,TGTGCCAGCAGAAGGACAGGGGACATTACCGAAGCTTTCTTT,CASRRTGDITEAFF
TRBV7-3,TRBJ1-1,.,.,TGTGCCAGCAGCGAGACAGGAAACACTGAAGCTTTCTTT,CASSETGNTEAFF
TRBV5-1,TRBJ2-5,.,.,TGCGCCAGCAGCTTGTTGGGTGCAGTCCGGGAGACCCAGTACTTC,CASSLLGAVRETQYF
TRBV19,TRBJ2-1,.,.,TGTGCCAGCGAGGGAGTTCGCACGAATGAGCAGTTCTTC,CASEGVRTNEQFF
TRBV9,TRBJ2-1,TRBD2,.,TGTGCCAGCAGTCCGTCGGCCGGGAGGGAGAATGAGCAGTTCTTC,CASSPSAGRENEQFF
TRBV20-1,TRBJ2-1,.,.,TGCAGTGCCACCAAGACAGATGAGCAGTTCTTC,CSATKTDEQFF
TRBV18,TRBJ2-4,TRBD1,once,TGTGCCAGCTCAGCCAGAGAAGGGGGCACGAGTCAGTACTTC,CASSAREGGTSQYF
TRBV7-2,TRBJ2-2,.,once,TGTGCCAGCAGCTTAGTCGGGGGAGACACCGGGGAGCTGCTTTTT,CASSLVGGDTGELLF
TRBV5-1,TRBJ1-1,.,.,TGCGCCAGCAGCTCCACCGCGGGACAAAACACTGAAGCTTTCTTT,CASSSTAGQNTEAFF
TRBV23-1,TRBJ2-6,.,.,TGCGCCAGCAGTTCCAAGCGTACGCAACAAAGTCGGGCCAACGTCCTGACTTTC,CASSSKRTQQSRANVLTF
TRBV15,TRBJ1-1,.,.,TGTGCCACCCATAATGGACGGGACGGACAAGTTGAAGCTTTCTTT,CATHNGRDGQVEAFF
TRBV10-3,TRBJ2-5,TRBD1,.,TGTGCCATCAGACCAGGACAGGCCTCCCAAGAGACCCAGTACTTC,CAIRPGQASQETQYF
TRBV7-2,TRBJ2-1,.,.,TGTGCCAGCAGCTTAGGCAATGAGCAGTTCTTC,CASSLGNEQFF
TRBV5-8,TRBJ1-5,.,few,TGTGCCAGCAGCCCCGGGAGGGACCAGCCTTTCAATCAGCCCCAGCATTTT,CASSPGRDQPFNQPQHF
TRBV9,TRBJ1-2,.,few,TGTGCCAGCAGCCCCATGGGGGGCCTCTATGGCTACACCTTC,CASSPMGGLYGYTF
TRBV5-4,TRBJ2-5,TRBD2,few,TGTGCCAGCAGCTTGGGGGGAGGGCAGGGAGAGACCCAGTACTTC,CASSLGGGQGETQYF
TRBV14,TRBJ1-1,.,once,TGTGCCAGCAGCCAAGTACCGGGCACTGAAGCTTTCTTT,CASSQVPGTEAFF
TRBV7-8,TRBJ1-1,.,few,TGTGCCAGCAGCTCTCCCTTGGGACTGAACACTGAAGCTTTCTTT,CASSSPLGLNTEAFF
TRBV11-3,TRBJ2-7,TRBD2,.,TGTGCCAGCAGCCCCGGGACTAGCGGGAGTGGATCCTACGAGCAGTACTTC,CASSPGTSGSGSYEQYF
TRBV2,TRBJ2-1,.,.,TGTGCCAGCAGTCAGACAGGAGGGGGGATTCTACTCAATGAGCAGTTCTTC,CASSQTGGGILLNEQFF
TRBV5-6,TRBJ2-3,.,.,TGTGCCAGCAGCTTGAGGGGGTTGGATACGCAGTATTTT,CASSLRGLDTQYF
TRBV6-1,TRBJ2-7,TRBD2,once,TGTGCCAGCTCTGGTAGCGGGACTATCTACGAGCAGTACTTC,CASSGSGTIYEQYF
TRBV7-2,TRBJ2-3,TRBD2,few,TGTGCCAGCAGCCTGCTAGGTACTAGCGTAGGCACAGATACGCAGTATTTT,CASSLLGTSVGTDTQYF
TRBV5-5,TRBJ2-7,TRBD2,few,TGTGCCAGCAGCCAAACCGGGACTAGTCTCTCCCGCGAGCAGTACTTC,CASSQTGTSLSREQYF
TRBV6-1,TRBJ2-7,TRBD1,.,TGTGCCAGCAGTTCCCAACAGGGGTACGAGCAGTACTTC,CASSSQQGYEQYF
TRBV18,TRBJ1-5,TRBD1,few,TGTGCCAGCTCACCATCGGGAGGGGGCTACGGCTCAAATCAGCCCCAGCATTTT,CASSPSGGGYGSNQPQHF
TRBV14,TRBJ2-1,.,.,TGTGCCAGCAGCCAGGAAAAGACAGGCTATCGGCAGTTCTTC,CASSQEKTGYRQFF
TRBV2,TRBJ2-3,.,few,TGTGCCAGCAGTGAAAATCGGGCCCTCACAGATACGCAGTATTTT,CASSENRALTDTQYF
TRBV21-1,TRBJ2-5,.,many,TGTGCCAGCACGCCGACAGGGGCCGAGCAAGAGACCCAGTACTTC,CASTPTGAEQETQYF